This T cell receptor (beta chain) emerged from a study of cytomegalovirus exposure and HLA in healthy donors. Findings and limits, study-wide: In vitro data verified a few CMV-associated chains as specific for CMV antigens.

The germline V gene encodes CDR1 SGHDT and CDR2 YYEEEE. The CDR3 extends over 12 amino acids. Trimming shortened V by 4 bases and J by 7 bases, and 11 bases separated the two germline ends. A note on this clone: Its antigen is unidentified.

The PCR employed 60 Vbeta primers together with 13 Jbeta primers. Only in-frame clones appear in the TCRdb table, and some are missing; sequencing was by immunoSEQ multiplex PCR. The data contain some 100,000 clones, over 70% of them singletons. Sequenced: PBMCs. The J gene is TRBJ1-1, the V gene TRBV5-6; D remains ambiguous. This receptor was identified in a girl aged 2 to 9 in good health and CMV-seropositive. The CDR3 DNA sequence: TGTGCCAGCAGCCCGGGGTTAGGTGAAGCTTTCTTT. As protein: CASSPGLGEAFF. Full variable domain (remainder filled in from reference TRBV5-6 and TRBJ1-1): DAGVTQSPTHLIKTRGQQVTLRCSPKSGHDTVSWYQQALGQGPQFIFQYYEEEERQRGNFPDRFSGHQFPNYSSELNVNALLLGDSALYLCASSPGLGEAFFGQGTRLTVV.